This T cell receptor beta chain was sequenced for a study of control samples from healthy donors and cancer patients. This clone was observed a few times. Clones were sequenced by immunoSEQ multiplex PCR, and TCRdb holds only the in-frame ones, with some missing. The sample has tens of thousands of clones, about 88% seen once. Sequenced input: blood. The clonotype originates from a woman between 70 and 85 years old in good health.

CDR3 bases: TGTGCCAGCAGTGGGCAGGGGTACACTGAAGCTTTCTTT. Its translation is CASSGQGYTEAFF. The rearrangement uses TRBV2 and TRBJ1-1; tentatively, D is TRBD1 (6 bases). Trimming took off 4 bases at V and 3 bases at J, with 9 bases between the two ends. Germline V gene sequence: CDR1 SNHLY, CDR2 FYNNEI. This CDR3 is 13 amino acids long.